These T cell receptor beta chains were read from a single sample in a study of OX40 agonist ivuxolimab in advanced cancers. Measured with immunoSEQ multiplex PCR; TCRdb has only the in-frame clones, and not every one. The sample holds about 61,000 clones, around 82% seen once. The sample here was CD4+ or CD8+ T cells sorted from blood, taken in a trial of the OX40 agonist ivuxolimab. These TCRs come from an adult with an advanced solid tumor such as melanoma, head and neck, liver or kidney cancer. Each CDR3 is given with its conserved first and last residue. The D gene is left open where the match is weak. Some rows have no size entry. The others give once, few or many, or a class for an expanded clone.

>TRBV10-3|13|TRBD1|TRBJ2-7|few
TGTGCCATCAGGGGGGACAGCTCCTACGAGCAGTACTTC
CAIRGDSSYEQYF
>TRBV28|14|TRBD1|TRBJ2-5|NA
TGTGCCAGCAGCCCTACAGGGGTAGAAGAGACCCAGTACTTC
CASSPTGVEETQYF
>TRBV5-4|17|TRBD1|TRBJ1-1|NA
TGTGCCAGCAGCACTGGACAGGGGGCTGGAATAAACACTGAAGCTTTCTTT
CASSTGQGAGINTEAFF
>TRBV4-2|15|NA|TRBJ1-4|NA
TGTGCCAGCAGCTACCGGGACCTAAATCGAGTGGAACTGTTTTTT
CASSYRDLNRVELFF
>TRBV28|14|TRBD1|TRBJ1-5|NA
TGTGCCAGCAGGACAGGGTATAGCAATCAGCCCCAGCATTTT
CASRTGYSNQPQHF
>TRBV2|15|TRBD1|TRBJ1-2|NA
TGTGCCAGCAGTGTTGACAGGGGAAGGACCTATGGCTACACCTTC
CASSVDRGRTYGYTF
>TRBV5-1|12|NA|TRBJ2-5|NA
TGCGCCAGCAGCAGAGAAGAAGAGACCCAGTACTTC
CASSREEETQYF
>TRBV14|14|NA|TRBJ2-3|NA
TGTGCCAGCAGCCAAGGGTACGAGGCAGATACGCAGTATTTT
CASSQGYEADTQYF
>TRBV5-1|16|NA|TRBJ2-5|NA
TGCGCCAGCAGCGAGCGGGTAGTCAGCCCCCAAGAGACCCAGTACTTC
CASSERVVSPQETQYF
>TRBV5-6|13|NA|TRBJ1-2|NA
TGTGCCAGCAGCTTGGTGAGGGGAGATGGCTACACCTTC
CASSLVRGDGYTF
>TRBV10-3|15|NA|TRBJ2-1|NA
TGTGCCATCAGTCGGGGGGACAGTTACAATGAGCGGCAGTTCTTC
CAISRGDSYNERQFF
>TRBV5-1|15|NA|TRBJ1-1|NA
TGCGCCAGCAGCACTAACGTGGGGGCAAGCACTGAAGCTTTCTTT
CASSTNVGASTEAFF
>TRBV28|21|TRBD1|TRBJ2-2|NA
TGTGCCAGCAGTCCATCCCCCCCACTCGGAGCGGCAGCCACAGGGGCCGGGGAGCTGTTTTTT
CASSPSPPLGAAATGAGELFF
>TRBV6-6|14|NA|TRBJ2-3|few
TGTGCCAGCAGAGGACAGACATTCACAGATACGCAGTATTTT
CASRGQTFTDTQYF
>TRBV5-4|12|NA|TRBJ2-1|NA
TGTGCCAGCAGCTTGGATCGGGGCGAGCAGTTCTTC
CASSLDRGEQFF
>TRBV10-1|13|NA|TRBJ1-2|NA
TGCGCCAGCAGTGAACACCCCCAAGCCGGCTACACCTTC
CASSEHPQAGYTF
>TRBV4-2|15|TRBD2|TRBJ2-1|NA
TGTGCCAGCAGCCAAGGTCTAGCGGGAGTCAATGAGCAGTTCTTC
CASSQGLAGVNEQFF
>TRBV15|16|TRBD2|TRBJ2-7|NA
TGTGCCACCAGCAGAGGGTTCCTAGCGGGAGCCTACGAGCAGTACTTC
CATSRGFLAGAYEQYF
>TRBV7-9|14|TRBD2|TRBJ2-7|NA
TGTGCCAGCAGCTCAGGGACTAGCGGCTACGAGCAGTACTTC
CASSSGTSGYEQYF
>TRBV18|14|NA|TRBJ2-7|NA
TGTGCCAGCTCACCTGGCCCGGACAGCTACGAGCAGTACTTC
CASSPGPDSYEQYF
>TRBV19|15|NA|TRBJ1-2|NA
TGTGCCAGTAGTACCCCGAGCTGGGGTAACTATGGCTACACCTTC
CASSTPSWGNYGYTF
>TRBV7-9|12|NA|TRBJ2-5|once
TGTGCCAGCAGCCGAGGTGGGGAGACCCAGTACTTC
CASSRGGETQYF
>TRBV5-4|14|NA|TRBJ1-4|NA
TGTGCCAGCAGCTTAGGATCAACTAATGAAAAACTGTTTTTT
CASSLGSTNEKLFF
>TRBV5-4|16|NA|TRBJ2-3|NA
TGTGCCGGCAGCCTACTAAGACAAGCTAGCACAGATACGCAGTATTTT
CAGSLLRQASTDTQYF
>TRBV9|15|TRBD1|TRBJ1-6|once
TGTGCCAGCAGCGTAGGGCTCAGGGGGCGCTCACCCCTCCACTTT
CASSVGLRGRSPLHF
>TRBV4-1|13|NA|TRBJ2-1|NA
TGCGCCAGCAGCCCAGCGACTAGCAATGAGCAGTTCTTC
CASSPATSNEQFF
>TRBV18|15|NA|TRBJ2-1|NA
TGTGCCAGCTCACCGTTTGAGGCGGTCTCCAATGAGCAGTTCTTC
CASSPFEAVSNEQFF
>TRBV6-5|15|TRBD2|TRBJ2-1|NA
TGTGCCAGCAGACCGAGACTAGCGGGAGTCTATGAGCAGTTCTTC
CASRPRLAGVYEQFF
>TRBV5-1|12|NA|TRBJ2-7|NA
TGCGCCAGCCGCATGGACAACTACGAGCAGTACTTC
CASRMDNYEQYF
>TRBV2|14|TRBD1|TRBJ2-5|NA
TGTGCCAGCATTTTAGGGACAGCCCAAGAGACCCAGTACTTC
CASILGTAQETQYF
>TRBV7-9|15|TRBD2|TRBJ2-3|NA
TGTGCCAGCAGCGGGACTAGCGGGGAGTGGGATACGCAGTATTTT
CASSGTSGEWDTQYF
>TRBV28|17|NA|TRBJ2-6|NA
TGTGCCAGCAGTCAGCCGACTGGCCCCGTTGGGGCCAACGTCCTGACTTTC
CASSQPTGPVGANVLTF
>TRBV7-9|15|TRBD2|TRBJ2-2|few
TGTGCCAGCAGACCTAGCGGGAGGAACACCGGGGAGCTGTTTTTT
CASRPSGRNTGELFF